These T cell receptor beta chains were read from a single sample in a study of blood T cell repertoires in COVID-19. Data came from immunoSEQ multiplex PCR; TCRdb stores just in-frame clones and leaves some out. The sample carries 270,000 or so clones, roughly 89% recorded once. Sequencing was performed on peripheral blood. The receptors originated from a woman aged 55-75 years with COVID-19, enrolled during active disease. Each CDR3 is given with its conserved first and last residue. Each record gives: clone size, J gene, CDR3 length, V gene, D gene, CDR3 protein, CDR3 DNA. The D gene is left open where the match is weak. Expanded clones get a size class; other rows say once, few or many, or leave the size out.

-,TRBJ2-1,15,TRBV5-4,TRBD2,CASSLELAGMDEQFF,TGTGCCAGCAGCTTAGAACTAGCGGGGATGGATGAGCAGTTCTTC
-,TRBJ2-3,14,TRBV4-3,TRBD2,CASSEGRGPDTQYF,TGCGCCAGCAGCGAGGGGAGGGGCCCAGATACGCAGTATTTT
-,TRBJ2-3,17,TRBV7-9,TRBD2,CASSIAGLAGATDTQYF,TGTGCCAGCAGCATCGCGGGACTAGCGGGGGCCACAGATACGCAGTATTTT
-,TRBJ1-2,17,TRBV7-6,-,CASSLEPPRGGTRGYTF,TGTGCCAGCAGCTTAGAACCGCCGCGGGGGGGGACGCGAGGCTACACCTTC
-,TRBJ1-2,15,TRBV7-2,TRBD1,CASSLTPGTGYGYTF,TGTGCCAGCAGCTTAACCCCCGGGACAGGCTATGGCTACACCTTC
once,TRBJ1-1,13,TRBV30,-,CAWRNRVYTEAFF,TGTGCCTGGAGAAACAGGGTGTACACTGAAGCTTTCTTT
-,TRBJ1-1,10,TRBV6-5,-,CASSNRGAFF,TGTGCCAGCAGCAACCGGGGGGCTTTCTTT
-,TRBJ1-3,15,TRBV28,-,CASSLSYVTGNTIYF,TGTGCCAGCAGTTTAAGCTACGTAACTGGAAACACCATATATTTT
-,TRBJ2-3,14,TRBV5-6,-,CASSPGDGTDTQYF,TGTGCCAGCAGCCCAGGGGATGGCACAGATACGCAGTATTTT
-,TRBJ2-1,19,TRBV27,TRBD1,CASSLSGQGQVPSYNEQFF,TGTGCCAGCAGTTTATCCGGACAGGGCCAAGTCCCCTCCTACAATGAGCAGTTCTTC
-,TRBJ1-1,14,TRBV3-1/TRBV3-2,TRBD1,CASSPRDRATEAFF,TGTGCCAGCAGCCCACGGGACAGGGCCACTGAAGCTTTCTTT
-,TRBJ2-3,13,TRBV9,-,CASSVASADTQYF,TGTGCCAGCAGCGTAGCTTCTGCAGATACGCAGTATTTT
-,TRBJ1-2,12,TRBV6-5,TRBD1,CASQGAGYGYTF,TGTGCCAGCCAGGGGGCTGGCTATGGCTACACCTTC
-,TRBJ2-1,16,TRBV24-1,TRBD2,CATSGSSGGSYNEQFF,TGTGCCACCAGTGGATCTAGCGGGGGTTCCTACAATGAGCAGTTCTTC
few,TRBJ2-1,17,TRBV7-2,TRBD2,CASSFQSGGPPYNEQFF,TGTGCCAGCAGCTTCCAGAGCGGGGGACCCCCCTACAATGAGCAGTTCTTC
once,TRBJ1-2,13,TRBV19,TRBD1,CASSRDRFYGYTF,TGTGCCAGTAGTAGGGACAGGTTCTATGGCTACACCTTC
few,TRBJ2-2,15,TRBV4-2,-,CASSQAGQNTGELFF,TGTGCCAGCAGCCAAGCGGGACAGAACACCGGGGAGCTGTTTTTT
-,TRBJ1-1,14,TRBV19,-,CASSGGVAEGWAFF,TGTGCCAGTAGCGGAGGGGTTGCGGAGGGTTGGGCTTTCTTT
-,TRBJ2-2,15,TRBV5-1,TRBD1,CASSPGTGDTGELFF,TGCGCCAGCAGCCCCGGGACAGGAGACACCGGGGAGCTGTTTTTT
-,TRBJ2-3,19,TRBV7-2,-,CASSRLFLRGGSTTDTQYF,TGTGCCAGCAGCCGCCTCTTTCTTCGTGGGGGGTCCACCACAGATACGCAGTATTTT